The 13 T cell receptor beta chains reported below all come from one sample, sequenced in a study of T cell responses to AZD1222 COVID-19 vaccine. Assay used: immunoSEQ multiplex PCR; TCRdb lists only in-frame clones, some missing. Found here are over 95,000 clones, around nine tenths of them singletons; the top ten hold approximately 15%. Specimen: peripheral blood, collected 28 days after the second AZD1222 dose. The receptor set was obtained from an adult who received the AZD1222 COVID-19 vaccine.

V is TRBV28 and J is TRBJ2-6; D tentatively fits TRBD1 or TRBD2 (5 bases each). The CDR3 length is 22 residues. CDR1 is MDHEN and CDR2 is SYDVKM in the germline V gene. The V gene lost 7 bases and the J gene lost 0 bases, with 31 bases spanning the gap. CDR3 in amino acids: CASTPIGGWGPPNSSGANVLTF. CDR3 coding DNA: TGTGCCAGCACTCCAATTGGGGGTTGGGGTCCACCAAACAGCTCTGGGGCCAACGTCCTGACTTTC.

J is TRBJ2-7 and V is TRBV7-9; possible D gene TRBD1, 6 bases. Per germline, CDR1 SEHNR and CDR2 FQNEAQ (reference sequence). CDR3 length equals 15 residues. V was trimmed by 7 bases and J by 0 bases, leaving 16 bases between them. This chain's CDR3 is CASTNRVDSSYEQYF. The CDR3 DNA follows: TGTGCCAGCACCAACAGGGTCGATTCCTCCTACGAGCAGTACTTC. The whole variable domain, remainder taken from reference TRBV7-9 and TRBJ2-7, is DTGVSQNPRHKITKRGQNVTFRCDPISEHNRLYWYRQTLGQGPEFLTYFQNEAQLEKSRLLSDRFSAERPKGSFSTLEIQRTEQGDSAMYLCASTNRVDSSYEQYFGPGTRLTVT.

The rearrangement joins TRBV5-4 to TRBJ1-2; tentatively, D is TRBD1 (6 bases). Germline values: CDR1 SGHNT, CDR2 YYREEE (reference sequence). Trimming stripped 0 bases from V and 8 bases from J, with 11 bases between. There are 13 residues in the CDR3. CDR3: CASSLGGGGGYTF. The CDR3 DNA follows: TGTGCCAGCAGCTTGGGAGGGGGTGGAGGCTACACCTTC. The full variable domain, with the rest looked up from reference TRBV5-4 and TRBJ1-2, is ETGVTQSPTHLIKTRGQQVTLRCSSQSGHNTVSWYQQALGQGPQFIFQYYREEENGRGNFPPRFSGLQFPNYSSELNVNALELDDSALYLCASSLGGGGGYTFGSGTRLTVV.

The rearrangement joins TRBV7-3 to TRBJ2-3; D remains unclear. Germline V lookup: CDR1 SGHTA, CDR2 FQGTGA. Trimming took 5 bases from V and 5 from J, leaving 11 bases between them. The CDR3 is 13 amino acids. The CDR3 protein is CASSPSPEDTQYF. The CDR3 DNA follows: TGTGCCAGCAGCCCGTCCCCGGAAGATACGCAGTATTTT.

This sequence joins TRBV3-1 (or the pseudogene TRBV3-2) and TRBJ1-2, with D unclear. CDR1 and CDR2 (germline): LGHDT, YNNKEL (reference sequence). Trimming left V 0 bases short and J 4 bases short, with 9 bases between. The CDR3 has 14 residues. This CDR3 reads CASSQEGLGYGYTF. The CDR3 DNA reads TGTGCCAGCAGCCAAGAAGGGCTAGGCTATGGCTACACCTTC.

V and J are TRBV7-9 and TRBJ1-1; 7 bases are a match to TRBD1. CDR3 length equals 13 residues. V lost 6 bases, J lost 0 bases, and 1 base stayed unmatched. The germline V gene encodes CDR1 SEHNR and CDR2 FQNEAQ (reference sequence). The CDR3 nucleotides read TGTGCCAGCAGAGGACAGGTGAACACTGAAGCTTTCTTT. Its protein is CASRGQVNTEAFF.

The chain is built from TRBV10-3 and TRBJ1-2, with TRBD1 as a possible D gene (5 bases). Per germline, CDR1 ENHRY and CDR2 SYGVKD. This CDR3 comprises 11 residues. Trimming cost V 2 bases and J 7 bases, with 5 bases left between them. CDR3 region: CAISEGGGYTF. CDR3 nucleotide sequence: TGTGCCATCAGTGAGGGGGGTGGCTACACCTTC.

This rearrangement joins TRBV4-1 to TRBJ2-4; 8 nucleotides line up with TRBD1. The CDR3 length is 16 residues. The germline CDR1 and CDR2 sequences are MGHRA and YSYEKL. V lost 3 bases and J lost 9; bases outside the gene matches: 13. The CDR3 coding sequence is TGCGCCAGCAGCCATGAGGACAGGGCACACTTGTCCATTCAGTACTTC. Translating it yields CASSHEDRAHLSIQYF.

Only a few counts were recorded for this clone. The rearrangement links TRBV24-1 to TRBJ1-5; no definite D call. Germline V CDR1 and CDR2: KGHDR, SFDVKD. The CDR3 sequence is 14 residues long. Trimming removed 0 bases from V and 3 bases from J, with 5 bases in between. The CDR3 here is CATSDLVPNQPQHF. CDR3 in DNA: TGTGCCACCAGTGATTTGGTCCCCAATCAGCCCCAGCATTTT.

The chain uses TRBV11-2 and TRBJ2-7; TRBD2 agrees at 8 bases. Germline CDR1 reads SGHAT; CDR2 reads FQNNGV. This CDR3 has 13 amino acids. Trimming cost V 8 bases and J 1 base; bases outside gene matches: 4. CDR3 in DNA: TGTGCCAGCGCACTAGCGGCTTCCTACGAGCAGTACTTC. This sequence encodes CASALAASYEQYF. Combining the CDR3 with reference TRBV11-2 and TRBJ2-7 gives the whole variable domain EAGVAQSPRYKIIEKRQSVAFWCNPISGHATLYWYQQILGQGPKLLIQFQNNGVVDDSQLPKDRFSAERLKGVDSTLKIQPAKLEDSAVYLCASALAASYEQYFGPGTRLTVT.

The rearrangement uses TRBV27 and TRBJ2-7; 7 bases are shared with TRBD2. Trimming at V came to 6 bases and at J to 0 bases, leaving 5 bases not matched to a gene. In germline, CDR1 is MNHEY, CDR2 SMNVEV (reference sequence). This CDR3 has 14 amino acids. CDR3 coding DNA: TGTGCCAGCAGGCTAGGGGACTACTCCTACGAGCAGTACTTC. Translating gives CASRLGDYSYEQYF.

The rearrangement links TRBV11-2 to TRBJ2-3; D not resolved. The germline V gene has CDR1 SGHAT and CDR2 FQNNGV. There are 13 residues in the CDR3. V was trimmed by 2 bases and J by 2 bases, leaving 5 bases between them. This CDR3 is CASSLFFTDTQYF. The CDR3 region has the DNA TGTGCCAGCAGCTTATTTTTCACAGATACGCAGTATTTT. The full variable domain, with the rest looked up from reference TRBV11-2 and TRBJ2-3, is EAGVAQSPRYKIIEKRQSVAFWCNPISGHATLYWYQQILGQGPKLLIQFQNNGVVDDSQLPKDRFSAERLKGVDSTLKIQPAKLEDSAVYLCASSLFFTDTQYFGPGTRLTVL.

V is TRBV5-5 and J is TRBJ1-2; a weak D match, TRBD1 (6 bases). Looked up from germline, CDR1 is SGHKS and CDR2 is YYEKEE (reference sequence). CDR3 length equals 13 residues. Deletions cut 6 bases from V and 8 bases from J, with 17 bases between. DNA for the CDR3: TGTGCCAGCACCAACCAGGGGAATAGGGGCTACACCTTC. Amino acid sequence: CASTNQGNRGYTF.